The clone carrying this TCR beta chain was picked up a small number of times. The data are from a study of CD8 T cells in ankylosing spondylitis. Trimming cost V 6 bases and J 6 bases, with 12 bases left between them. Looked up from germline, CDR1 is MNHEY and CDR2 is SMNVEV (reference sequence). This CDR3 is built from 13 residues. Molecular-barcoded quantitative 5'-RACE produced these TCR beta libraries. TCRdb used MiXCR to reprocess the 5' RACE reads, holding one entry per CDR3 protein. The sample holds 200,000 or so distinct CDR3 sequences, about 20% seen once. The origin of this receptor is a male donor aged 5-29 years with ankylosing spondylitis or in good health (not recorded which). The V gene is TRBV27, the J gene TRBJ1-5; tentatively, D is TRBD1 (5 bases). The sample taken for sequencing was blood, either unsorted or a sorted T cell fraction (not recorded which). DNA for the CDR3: TGTGCCAGCAGCTACTCAGGGATTCAGCCCCAGCATTTT. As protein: CASSYSGIQPQHF.